The 8 T cell receptor beta chains below were found in one sample sequenced in a study of regulatory T cells in long-lasting Graves disease (dated by TCRdb to the early 2020s). Library method: multiplex PCR. The sequencer listed for this sample is Illumina HiSeq 4000. TCR beta libraries were built with iRepertoire HTBI primers and Arm-PCR amplification of CDR3 regions. The public reads were run again by TCRdb, first through fastp at Q25 and then through MiXCR, and only productive beta chains were kept. Entries that share a CDR3 protein sequence are merged under the most common genes and DNA. The sample yields 550,000 to 650,000 distinct CDR3 sequences; 15% to 20% were counted once. Of the sample, 12% is held by the ten largest clones. The time point label on this specimen signifies: newly diagnosed GD, antithyroid drugs for less than 3 months. RNA was extracted from PBMCs in TRIzol for both TCR sequencing and RNA sequencing.

These data were also reused for a study on T cells in Graves' hyperthyroidism and ophthalmopathy.

Source: peripheral blood mononuclear cells (PBMCs), taken at new diagnosis, from a patient treated with antithyroid drugs. The receptors stem from a man between 18 and 35 years old with Graves disease. Donor details come from another sample of the same person, matched by shared clones.

This clonotype was found many times. The chain carries TRBV7-3 and TRBJ1-1, with D unresolved. Per germline, CDR1 SGHTA and CDR2 FQGTGA. The V end lost 5 bases, the J end lost 0 bases, and 7 bases lay between the germline ends. The CDR3 is made up of 13 amino acids. The CDR3 nucleotides read TGTGCCAGCAGCCAACACATGAACACTGAAGCTTTCTTT. Translated: CASSQHMNTEAFF.

The chain carries TRBV5-1 and TRBJ2-1, with TRBD1 matching 9 bases. V shed 1 base and J 4 bases; nucleotides not matched to a gene: 6. This CDR3 has 16 amino acids. Germline CDR1 is SGHRS and CDR2 is YFSETQ. As DNA, the CDR3 is TGCGCCAGCAGCTTGAGGGGGACAGGGAGATACAATGAGCAGTTCTTC. This gives the protein CASSLRGTGRYNEQFF.

This clonotype occurred a few times. This chain joins TRBV20-1 and TRBJ2-3; D may be TRBD2 (6 bases). Between the trimmed V and J ends, which lost 3 bases and 4 bases, there was a span of 17 bases. This CDR3 region has 15 residues. Germline V gene sequence: CDR1 DFQATT, CDR2 SNEGSKA (reference sequence). CDR3: CSARVGGDHADTQYF. The CDR3, as DNA: TGCAGTGCTAGGGTGGGCGGGGACCACGCAGATACGCAGTATTTT.

The chain carries TRBV20-1 and TRBJ1-1; 7 bases match TRBD1. Germline trimming cut 2 bases from V and 10 bases from J; bases unmatched to any gene: 7. Germline V lookup: CDR1 DFQATT, CDR2 SNEGSKA (reference sequence). The CDR3 is 12 residues long. For the CDR3, the DNA is TGCAGTGCTAGAAGGACAGGCTCTGTAGCTTTCTTT. This encodes CSARRTGSVAFF.

This clonotype was seen a handful of times. The chain joins TRBV10-2 to TRBJ2-5, with D tentatively TRBD1 (6 bases). CDR3 length: 15 amino acids. V gave up 0 bases and J gave up 7 bases, with 15 bases separating them. From germline, CDR1 is WSHSY and CDR2 SAAADI. The CDR3 here is CASSESGTPQGTQYF. DNA for the CDR3: TGCGCCAGCAGTGAGTCCGGGACCCCACAGGGGACCCAGTACTTC.

Concerning this clonotype itself: Since a much larger clone is just one base distant, this may be a read error. The genes are TRBV5-1 and TRBJ2-5; D not certain. CDR3 length: 15 amino acids. Germline assignment: CDR1 SGHRS and CDR2 YFSETQ. The CDR3 DNA reads TGTGCCAGCAGCTTGAGGCTCGACTCCTACAATGAGCAGTACTTC. It is translated as CASSLRLDSYNEQYF.

This clonotype was seen at least ten times. The gene calls are TRBV9 and TRBJ2-1; the match to TRBD2 covers 10 bases. V dropped 4 bases and J dropped 5; count of bases not matched to a gene: 15. The germline V gene encodes CDR1 SGDLS and CDR2 YYNGEE. The CDR3 loop spans 18 amino acids. The CDR3 DNA sequence: TGTGCCAGCAGCCTACGACCTGCTAGCGGGAGTAGTGACAATGAGCAGTTCTTC. Protein sequence: CASSLRPASGSSDNEQFF.

This clonotype has more than one count but fewer than ten. The rearrangement uses TRBV30 and TRBJ2-3; no clear D. The V end was cut by 2 bases, the J end by 5 bases, with 14 bases between. Germline V gene sequence: CDR1 GTSNPN, CDR2 SVGIG (reference sequence). The CDR3 spans 14 residues. The CDR3 DNA sequence: TGTGCCTGGAGTTTCCACTCCCCACTAGATACGCAGTATTTT. This gives the protein CAWSFHSPLDTQYF.